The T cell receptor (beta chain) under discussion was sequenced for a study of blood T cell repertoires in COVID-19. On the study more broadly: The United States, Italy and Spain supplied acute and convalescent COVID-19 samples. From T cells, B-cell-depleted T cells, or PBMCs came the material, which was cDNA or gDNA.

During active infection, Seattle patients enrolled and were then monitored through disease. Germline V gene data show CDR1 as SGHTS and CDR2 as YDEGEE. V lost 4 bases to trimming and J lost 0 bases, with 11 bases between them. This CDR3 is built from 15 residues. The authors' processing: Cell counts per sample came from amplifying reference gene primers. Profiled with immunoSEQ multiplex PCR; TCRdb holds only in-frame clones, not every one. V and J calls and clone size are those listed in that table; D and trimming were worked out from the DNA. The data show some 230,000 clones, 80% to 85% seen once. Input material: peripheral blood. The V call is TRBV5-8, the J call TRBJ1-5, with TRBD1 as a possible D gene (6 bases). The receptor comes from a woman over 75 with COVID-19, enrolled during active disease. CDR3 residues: CASSKGEFSNQPQHF. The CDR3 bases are TGTGCCAGCAGCAAGGGGGAGTTTAGCAATCAGCCCCAGCATTTT. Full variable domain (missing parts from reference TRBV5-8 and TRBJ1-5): EAGVTQSPTHLIKTRGQQATLRCSPISGHTSVYWYQQALGLGLQFLLWYDEGEERNRGNFPPRFSGRQFPNYSSELNVNALELEDSALYLCASSKGEFSNQPQHFGDGTRLSIL.